Listed here are 13 T cell receptor beta chains from one sample, sequenced in a study of stem cell transplantation in POMP-related autoinflammatory disease (dated by TCRdb to about 2021). What this sample's time point label stands for: after hematopoietic stem cell transplant. Libraries came from the immunoSEQ multiplex PCR assay. This immuneACCESS table, as held by TCRdb, lists in-frame sequences with V and J called but not all clones. Of the missing ones, under half trace to an unresolved V gene in checked studies; the others have no known cause. For this sample the table gives some 68,000 clones, of which under 95% were detected only once. In total, the top ten clones hold 0.5% to 0.85% of the sample. The specimen comprised CD4+ T cells from PBMCs, sampled after stem cell transplantation. These receptors all stem from a human patient with POMP-related autoinflammation and immune dysregulation (PRAID). After a transplant, some T cells may be the graft donor's own cells.

This clone was seen a handful of times. The chain links TRBV3-1 (or the pseudogene TRBV3-2) to TRBJ2-6; D is perhaps TRBD1 (6 bases). The V end was cut by 3 bases, the J end by 4 bases, with 16 bases between. The CDR3 is made up of 17 amino acids. Germline V CDR1 and CDR2: LGHDT, YNNKEL (reference sequence). This CDR3 is CASSHVAGVSGANVLTF. The CDR3 DNA is TGTGCCAGCAGCCATGTGGCAGGGGTCTCCGGGGCCAACGTCCTGACTTTC.

The gene calls are TRBV2 and TRBJ2-2; 7 bases match TRBD2. Germline values: CDR1 SNHLY, CDR2 FYNNEI. With 6 bases clipped from V and 5 bases from J, the junction kept 6 bases outside the gene matches. CDR3 size: 14 residues. In DNA form, the CDR3 reads TGTGCCAGCAGCAACCTAGCGGTAACCGGGGAGCTGTTTTTT. Protein: CASSNLAVTGELFF.

The chain links TRBV28 to TRBJ2-3; no clear D. Trimming took off 7 bases at V and 6 bases at J, with 11 bases between the two ends. The germline CDR1 and CDR2 sequences are MDHEN and SYDVKM. This CDR3 has 12 residues. CDR3 loop: CASTKVGDTQYF. The CDR3 coding sequence is TGTGCCAGCACCAAAGTTGGGGATACGCAGTATTTT.

This clone was seen more than once but under ten times. The chain carries TRBV11-2 and TRBJ1-5; D remains unclear. This CDR3 spans 15 amino acids. The germline V gene encodes CDR1 SGHAT and CDR2 FQNNGV. Trimming stripped 0 bases from V and 2 bases from J, with 8 bases between. CDR3 loop: CASSLEVRRNQPQHF. CDR3 sequence (DNA): TGTGCCAGCAGCTTAGAGGTCAGGCGCAATCAGCCCCAGCATTTT. Filled out from reference TRBV11-2 and TRBJ1-5, the complete variable domain reads EAGVAQSPRYKIIEKRQSVAFWCNPISGHATLYWYQQILGQGPKLLIQFQNNGVVDDSQLPKDRFSAERLKGVDSTLKIQPAKLEDSAVYLCASSLEVRRNQPQHFGDGTRLSIL.

This chain links TRBV18 with TRBJ1-3; 7 nucleotides align to TRBD1. Germline V gene lookup returns CDR1 KGHSH and CDR2 LQKENI. After removal of 2 bases from V and 0 bases from J, the junction contained 10 bases not matched to a gene. This CDR3 is 18 amino acids long. The CDR3 DNA reads as TGTGCCAGCTCACCATGGGGAAGGACAGGCACCTCTGGAAACACCATATATTTT. It yields the protein CASSPWGRTGTSGNTIYF.

The CDR3 spells CARDTEREGETQYF. In DNA form, the CDR3 reads TGTGCCAGAGATACCGAGCGGGAGGGAGAGACCCAGTACTTC. V usage is TRBV5-3 and J usage is TRBJ2-5; TRBD2 agrees at 10 bases. TRBV5-3 is designated an ORF whose function remains uncertain. The V and J ends lost 7 bases and 4 bases, in that order; junction bases with no gene match: 7. The CDR3 totals 14 residues.

J is TRBJ2-5 and V is TRBV7-8; no definite D call. Germline loops: CDR1 SGHVS, CDR2 FQNEAQ. V lost 3 bases and J 3 bases, leaving 2 bases between the germline ends. The CDR3 consists of 11 residues. Written as DNA, the CDR3 is TGTGCCAGCAGCTTTAAAGAGACCCAGTACTTC. Residues: CASSFKETQYF.

V usage is TRBV12-3 or TRBV12-4 and J usage is TRBJ2-3, with TRBD1 matching over 8 bases. The CDR3 length is 13 residues. Losses at the gene ends were 6 bases for V and 3 bases for J; bases not matched to a gene: 2. The CDR3 DNA reads TGTGCCAGCAGCCGGACAGGGACAGATACGCAGTATTTT. Residues: CASSRTGTDTQYF.

The chain couples TRBV19 to TRBJ1-5; weak D call: TRBD1 (6 bases). Germline-derived CDR1 and CDR2 are LNHDA and SQIVND (reference sequence). The CDR3 extends over 17 amino acids. Trimming left V 3 bases short and J 6 bases short, with 21 bases between. CDR3 amino acids: CASSMGAGVGLSQPQHF. The CDR3 nucleotides are TGTGCCAGTAGTATGGGGGCAGGGGTCGGGCTTAGTCAGCCCCAGCATTTT.

This clone was observed once. CDR3 in amino acids: CASSHGFRETQYF. DNA of the CDR3: TGTGCCAGCAGCCACGGGTTTCGAGAGACCCAGTACTTC. V and J are TRBV3-1 (or the pseudogene TRBV3-2) and TRBJ2-5; D remains unclear. The CDR3 length is 13 residues. The ends were cut back, 3 bases at V and 4 bases at J, with 9 bases in the middle. Germline CDR1 is LGHDT and CDR2 is YNNKEL (reference sequence).

The chain combines TRBV30 with TRBJ1-3; D gene unclear. The CDR3 has 13 amino acids. V lost 3 bases to trimming and J lost 2 bases, with 8 bases between them. The germline V gene has CDR1 GTSNPN and CDR2 SVGIG (reference sequence). This chain's CDR3 is CAWSKITGNTIYF. The CDR3 DNA reads TGTGCCTGGAGCAAAATTACTGGAAACACCATATATTTT.

This clone has a single count. This chain joins TRBV5-7 and TRBJ1-2; the match to TRBD1 covers 8 bases. TRBV5-7 is noted as an ORF with a role that remains uncertain. J lost 3 bases, V lost 2 bases, and 3 bases had no gene match. This CDR3 has 14 residues. DNA for the CDR3: TGTGCCAGCAGCTTTTTGGACAGGGACTATGGCTACACCTTC. This sequence encodes CASSFLDRDYGYTF.

The V and J genes are TRBV7-8 and TRBJ2-7; no reliable D call. The CDR3 runs to 13 residues. CDR1 SGHVS and CDR2 FQNEAQ come from the germline V gene. V was trimmed by 3 bases and J by 6 bases, leaving 12 bases between them. The CDR3 region has the DNA TGTGCCAGCAGCTTTGGTCTTCCCTTCGAGCAGTACTTC. It yields the protein CASSFGLPFEQYF.